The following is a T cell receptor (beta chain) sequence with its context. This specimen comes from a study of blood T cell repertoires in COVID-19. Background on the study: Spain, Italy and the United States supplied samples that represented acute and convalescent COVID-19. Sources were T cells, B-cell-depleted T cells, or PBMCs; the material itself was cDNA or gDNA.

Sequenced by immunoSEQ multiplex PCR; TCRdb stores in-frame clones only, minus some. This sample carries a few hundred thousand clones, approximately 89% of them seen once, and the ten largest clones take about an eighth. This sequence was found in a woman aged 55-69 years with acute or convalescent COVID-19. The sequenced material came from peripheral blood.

CDR3 nucleotide sequence: TGTGCCAGCTCACCAGGACAGGGGGTTAACTATGGCTACACCTTC. Translation: CASSPGQGVNYGYTF. The rearrangement joins TRBV18 to TRBJ1-2, with 10 positions matching TRBD1. Germline loops: CDR1 KGHSH, CDR2 LQKENI. CDR3 length: 15 amino acids. Trimming cost V 2 bases and J 1 base; bases outside gene matches: 1.